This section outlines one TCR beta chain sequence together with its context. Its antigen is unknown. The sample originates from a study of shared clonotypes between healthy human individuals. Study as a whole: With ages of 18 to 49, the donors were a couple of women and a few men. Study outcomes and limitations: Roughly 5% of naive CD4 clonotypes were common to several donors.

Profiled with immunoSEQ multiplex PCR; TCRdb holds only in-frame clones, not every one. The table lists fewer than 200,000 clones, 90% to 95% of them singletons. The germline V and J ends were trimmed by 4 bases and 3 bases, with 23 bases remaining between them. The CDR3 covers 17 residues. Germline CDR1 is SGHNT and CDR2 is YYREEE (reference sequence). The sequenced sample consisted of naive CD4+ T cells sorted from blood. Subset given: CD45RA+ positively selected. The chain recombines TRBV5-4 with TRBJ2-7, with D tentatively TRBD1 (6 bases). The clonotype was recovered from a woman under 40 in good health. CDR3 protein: CASSQPLTGPEYYEQYF. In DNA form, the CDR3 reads TGTGCCAGCAGCCAACCTCTAACAGGGCCCGAATACTACGAGCAGTACTTC.